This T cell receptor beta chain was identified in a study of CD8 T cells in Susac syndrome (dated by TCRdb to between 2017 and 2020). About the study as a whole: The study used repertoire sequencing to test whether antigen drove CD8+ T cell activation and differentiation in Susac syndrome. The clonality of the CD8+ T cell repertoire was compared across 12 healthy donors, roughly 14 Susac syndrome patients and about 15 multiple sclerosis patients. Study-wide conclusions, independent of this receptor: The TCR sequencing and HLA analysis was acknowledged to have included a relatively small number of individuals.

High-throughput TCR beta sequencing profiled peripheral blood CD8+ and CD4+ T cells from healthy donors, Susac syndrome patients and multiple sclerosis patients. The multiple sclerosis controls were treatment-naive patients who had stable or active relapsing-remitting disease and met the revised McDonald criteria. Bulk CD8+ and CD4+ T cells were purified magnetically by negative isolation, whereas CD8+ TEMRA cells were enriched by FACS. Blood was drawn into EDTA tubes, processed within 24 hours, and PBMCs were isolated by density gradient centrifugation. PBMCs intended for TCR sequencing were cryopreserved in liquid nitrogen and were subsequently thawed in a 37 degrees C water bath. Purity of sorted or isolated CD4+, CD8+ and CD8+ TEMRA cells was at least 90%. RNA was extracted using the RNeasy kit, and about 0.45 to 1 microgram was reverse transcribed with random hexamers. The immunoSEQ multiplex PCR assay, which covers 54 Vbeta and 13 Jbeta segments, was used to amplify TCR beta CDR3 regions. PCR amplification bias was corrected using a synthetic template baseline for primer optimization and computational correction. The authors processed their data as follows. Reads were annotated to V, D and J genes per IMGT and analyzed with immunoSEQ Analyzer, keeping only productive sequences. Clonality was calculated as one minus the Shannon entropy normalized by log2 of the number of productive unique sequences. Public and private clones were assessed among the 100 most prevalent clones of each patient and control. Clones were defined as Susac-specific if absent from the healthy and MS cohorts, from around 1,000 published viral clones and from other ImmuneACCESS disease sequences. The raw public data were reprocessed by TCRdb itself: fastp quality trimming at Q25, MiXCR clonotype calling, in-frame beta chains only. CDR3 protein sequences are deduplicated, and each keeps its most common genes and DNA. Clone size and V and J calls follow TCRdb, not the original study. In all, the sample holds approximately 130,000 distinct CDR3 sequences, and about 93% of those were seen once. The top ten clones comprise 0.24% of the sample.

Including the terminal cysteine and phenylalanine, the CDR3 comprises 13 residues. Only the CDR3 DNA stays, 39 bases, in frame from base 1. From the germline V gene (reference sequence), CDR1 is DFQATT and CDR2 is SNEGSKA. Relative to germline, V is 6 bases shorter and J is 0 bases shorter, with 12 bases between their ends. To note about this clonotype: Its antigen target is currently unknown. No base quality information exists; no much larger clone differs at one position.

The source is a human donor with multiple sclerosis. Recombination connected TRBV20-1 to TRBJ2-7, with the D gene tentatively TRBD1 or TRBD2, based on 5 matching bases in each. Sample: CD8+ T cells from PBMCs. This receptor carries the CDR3 CSARRDGSYEQYF. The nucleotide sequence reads TGCAGTGCCCGAAGGGACGGCTCCTACGAGCAGTACTTC.